This T cell receptor (beta chain) is drawn from a study of blood T cell repertoires in COVID-19. In the study overall: Whether acute or convalescent, the COVID-19 samples came from the United States, Italy and Spain.

Participant-reported clinical history was the basis for cohort assignment. Before being deemed recovered, Cohort 3 donors had two negative PCRs, clearance, or symptom resolution. Method: immunoSEQ multiplex PCR; TCRdb's copy keeps in-frame clones and lacks some. Here the sample spans about 330,000 clones, approximately 92% being singletons. This CDR3 has 14 amino acids. Deletions cut 2 bases from V and 7 bases from J, with 16 bases between. Germline CDR1 reads SGHNT; CDR2 reads YYREEE (reference sequence). This clone has just a few counts. The chain recombines TRBV5-4 with TRBJ2-7; tentatively, D is TRBD2 (6 bases). The specimen was PBMCs or T cells enriched from blood (not recorded which). The TCR comes from a woman aged 30 to 39 who had recovered from COVID-19. The CDR3 sequence is CASSFPGRMTEQYF. DNA of the CDR3: TGTGCCAGCAGCTTTCCCGGGAGAATGACGGAGCAGTACTTC.